Listed here is a single T cell receptor beta chain. Per germline, CDR1 SEHNR and CDR2 FQNEAQ (reference sequence). The CDR3 is 16 amino acids. V was clipped by 4 bases and J by 0 bases, with 15 bases between them. The sample belongs to a study of OX40 agonist ivuxolimab in advanced cancers. Sequenced by immunoSEQ multiplex PCR; TCRdb stores in-frame clones only, minus some. The sample comprises some 64,000 clones, about 90% of which are singletons, and 5.2% rests with the top ten. The TCR comes from an adult with an advanced solid tumor such as melanoma, head and neck, liver or kidney cancer. This chain connects TRBV7-9 to TRBJ1-1; the D gene is possibly TRBD1 (6 bases). The material was CD4+ or CD8+ T cells sorted from blood, obtained in a trial of the OX40 agonist ivuxolimab. This CDR3 reads CASSSLGGRMNTEAFF. In DNA, the CDR3 is TGTGCCAGCAGCTCTTTAGGGGGACGTATGAACACTGAAGCTTTCTTT.